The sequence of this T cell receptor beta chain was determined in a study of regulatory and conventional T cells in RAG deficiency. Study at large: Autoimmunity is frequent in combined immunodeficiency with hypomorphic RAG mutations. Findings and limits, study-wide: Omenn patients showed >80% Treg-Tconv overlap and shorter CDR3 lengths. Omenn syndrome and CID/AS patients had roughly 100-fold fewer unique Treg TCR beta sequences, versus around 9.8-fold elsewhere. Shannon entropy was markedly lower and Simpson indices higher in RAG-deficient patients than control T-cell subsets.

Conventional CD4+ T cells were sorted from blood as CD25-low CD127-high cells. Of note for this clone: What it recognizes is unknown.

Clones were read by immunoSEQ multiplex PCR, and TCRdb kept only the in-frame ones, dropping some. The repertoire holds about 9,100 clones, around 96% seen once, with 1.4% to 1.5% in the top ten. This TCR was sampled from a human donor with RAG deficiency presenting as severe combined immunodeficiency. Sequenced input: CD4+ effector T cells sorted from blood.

CDR3 protein: CASSSPRPLGRSWEQYF. Here the CDR3 DNA reads TGTGCCAGCAGCTCCCCTCGCCCACTAGGGAGGTCGTGGGAGCAGTACTTC. The chain joins TRBV7-2 to TRBJ2-7, with D tentatively TRBD2 (6 bases). This CDR3 spans 17 amino acids. Germline values: CDR1 SGHTA, CDR2 FQGNSA. The V gene lost 4 bases and the J gene lost 7 bases, with 26 bases spanning the gap.